The 28 T cell receptor beta chains below come from one sample, sequenced in a study of T cell repertoires in cytomegalovirus infection. TCRdb recomputed calls from the reads with MiXCR, one row per CDR3 protein. The table lists some 800,000 distinct CDR3 sequences, roughly 29% of them singletons, with 13% in the top ten. These receptors have no known antigen. The sample consisted of cultured CD8+ T cells from PBMCs, taken from culture after CMV antigen stimulation. These receptor sequences come from a human donor in good health (CMV status not recorded). Some clones in this sample may be carry-over from other donors' samples.

There are a few counts of this clonotype. The V gene is TRBV15, the J gene TRBJ2-1; 9 bases match TRBD2. CDR1 LNHNV and CDR2 YYDKDF come from the germline V gene (reference sequence). The CDR3 has 17 residues. The V and J ends lost 2 bases and 8 bases, in that order; junction bases with no gene match: 13. CDR3 amino acids: CATSRSRGGGAGDEQFF. The CDR3, as DNA: TGTGCCACCAGCAGATCCCGGGGCGGGGGGGCCGGGGATGAGCAGTTCTTC.

V gene TRBV4-1 combines with J gene TRBJ1-2; no reliable D call. Germline loops: CDR1 MGHRA, CDR2 YSYEKL. V was shortened by 2 bases and J by 0 bases, with 10 bases between the two germline ends. The CDR3 sequence is 15 residues long. The CDR3 sequence: CASSQHTSSNYGYTF. CDR3 in DNA: TGCGCCAGCAGCCAACATACCAGCTCTAACTATGGCTACACCTTC.

The chain couples TRBV27 to TRBJ1-6, with D maybe TRBD1 (5 bases). The CDR3 is made up of 15 amino acids. CDR1 MNHEY and CDR2 SMNVEV come from the germline V gene (reference sequence). Trimming stripped 2 bases from V and 7 bases from J, with 12 bases between. The CDR3 region is CASSLRGQGNSPLHF. Written as DNA, the CDR3 is TGTGCCAGCAGTTTAAGAGGACAAGGGAATTCACCCCTCCACTTT.

This clonotype came up a few times. The DNA for the CDR3 is TGTGCCAGCAGCTTAGAAGGGCTCTACGAGCAGTACGTC. Translated: CASSLEGLYEQYV. The chain is built from TRBV7-9 and TRBJ2-7; D call uncertain. CDR3 size: 13 residues. V lost 1 base and J 3 bases, leaving 7 bases between the germline ends. Per germline, CDR1 SEHNR and CDR2 FQNEAQ (reference sequence).

In DNA, the CDR3 is TGTGCCACCCTGACAGGGATCAGATCGGACTATGGCTACACCTTC. This translates into CATLTGIRSDYGYTF. The V call is TRBV2, the J call TRBJ1-2; 7 positions agree with TRBD1. Germline V CDR1 and CDR2: SNHLY, FYNNEI. The CDR3 extends over 15 amino acids. J was trimmed by 3 bases and V by 10 bases; bases with no gene match: 14.

This clonotype was picked up many times. The chain employs TRBV20-1 and TRBJ2-1; TRBD2 matches at 8 bases. CDR3 length: 14 residues. The germline V gene has CDR1 DFQATT and CDR2 SNEGSKA (reference sequence). After removal of 1 base from V and 4 bases from J, the junction contained 3 bases not matched to a gene. CDR3 loop: CSARVSGDYNEQFF. As DNA, the CDR3 is TGCAGTGCTAGAGTTAGCGGGGATTACAATGAGCAGTTCTTC.

V gene TRBV6-2 or TRBV6-3 combines with J gene TRBJ2-7, with 12 bases fitting TRBD1. Germline loops: CDR1 MNHEY, CDR2 SVGEGT. The V gene end was trimmed by 6 bases and the J gene end by 5 bases; junction bases not matched to a gene: 8. The CDR3 totals 15 residues. In DNA form, the CDR3 reads TGTGCCAGCAGCTCCACCGGGACAGGGGGCGACGAGCAGTACGTC. Its protein product is CASSSTGTGGDEQYV.

This clonotype showed up many times. The V and J genes are TRBV7-8 and TRBJ2-3, with D perhaps assigned TRBD1 or TRBD2 (5 bases each). The germline CDR1 and CDR2 sequences are SGHVS and FQNEAQ. V was clipped by 5 bases and J by 2 bases, with 14 bases between them. CDR3 length: 15 amino acids. The CDR3 bases are TGTGCCAGCAGCCCGGAGAGGGGCTACACAGATACGCAGTATTTT. Translated: CASSPERGYTDTQYF.

The chain recombines TRBV7-8 with TRBJ2-7; D is ambiguous. V was clipped by 2 bases and J by 2 bases, with 10 bases between them. The CDR3 loop spans 14 amino acids. Germline V lookup: CDR1 SGHVS, CDR2 FQNEAQ. CDR3 sequence: CASSLRTVAYEQYV. In DNA form, the CDR3 reads TGTGCCAGCAGCTTACGAACAGTCGCCTACGAGCAGTACGTC.

The J gene is TRBJ1-2, the V gene TRBV5-4, with TRBD1 matching over 10 bases. Germline V gives CDR1 SGHNT, CDR2 YYREEE (reference sequence). The CDR3 has 18 residues. Trimming at V came to 4 bases and at J to 4 bases, leaving 16 bases not matched to a gene. The CDR3 bases are TGTGCCAGCAGCCGGATGGGACAGGGGACAGAACCACCCTATGGCTACACCTTC. Its protein product is CASSRMGQGTEPPYGYTF. The entire variable domain, with the rest obtained from reference TRBV5-4 and TRBJ1-2, is as follows: ETGVTQSPTHLIKTRGQQVTLRCSSQSGHNTVSWYQQALGQGPQFIFQYYREEENGRGNFPPRFSGLQFPNYSSELNVNALELDDSALYLCASSRMGQGTEPPYGYTFGSGTRLTVV.

CDR3 nucleotides: TGTGCCAGCAGCCGTGTGGACACTGAAGCTTTCTTT. Its translation is CASSRVDTEAFF. The rearrangement links TRBV5-4 to TRBJ1-1, with D hard to call. The germline gives CDR1 SGHNT, CDR2 YYREEE (reference sequence). Trimming stripped 4 bases from V and 3 bases from J, with 7 bases between. This CDR3 is built from 12 residues.

The genes are TRBV5-6 and TRBJ1-2; 8 bases map to TRBD1. CDR1 SGHDT and CDR2 YYEEEE come from the germline V gene. The CDR3 spans 15 residues. J lost 4 bases, V lost 0 bases, and 5 bases had no gene match. CDR3 coding DNA: TGTGCCAGCAGCTTGGCAGGGGGCCATAGCTATGGCTACACCTTC. Its translation is CASSLAGGHSYGYTF.

This clonotype has only a few counts. V and J are TRBV19 and TRBJ2-1; a possible D gene is TRBD1 (6 bases). Germline CDR1 and CDR2: LNHDA and SQIVND (reference sequence). This CDR3 is built from 12 residues. V was cut by 6 bases and J by 8 bases, with 11 bases left in between. CDR3 nucleotides: TGTGCCAGTAGGGAACAGGGCTATGAGCAGTTCTTC. This gives the protein CASREQGYEQFF.

The J gene is TRBJ2-1, the V gene TRBV20-1; 12 bases are a match to TRBD2. CDR1 and CDR2 from the germline V gene are DFQATT and SNEGSKA (reference sequence). This CDR3 has 14 amino acids. With 5 bases clipped from V and 10 bases from J, the junction kept 9 bases outside the gene matches. The CDR3 DNA is TGCAGTGCTCGTCTCTTACTAGCGGGGGGCGAGCAGTTCTTC. Its protein is CSARLLLAGGEQFF.

As regards this clonotype: The conserved closing phenylalanine or tryptophan is absent in this CDR3, likely reflecting a read error. J is TRBJ1-1 and V is TRBV19; 7 bases fit TRBD1. The CDR3 consists of 13 residues. Germline CDR1 is LNHDA and CDR2 is SQIVND (reference sequence). Unmatched junction bases numbered 4, after V lost 8 bases and J lost 1 base. The DNA of the CDR3 is TGTGCCAGTTGTGGGGACAGGAACACTGAAGCTTTCTCT. This encodes CASCGDRNTEAFS.

The chain recombines TRBV6-2 or TRBV6-3 with TRBJ1-2; TRBD1 aligns across 9 bases. There are 15 residues in the CDR3. From germline, CDR1 is MNHEY and CDR2 SVGEGT. The junction had 9 bases not matched to a gene; V was cut back by 4 bases and J by 6 bases. The CDR3 sequence is CASSSGQGRIHGYTF. The CDR3 region has the DNA TGTGCCAGCAGTTCGGGACAGGGAAGAATTCATGGCTACACCTTC.

V and J are TRBV5-1 and TRBJ2-4; 10 nucleotides align to TRBD1. CDR1 is SGHRS and CDR2 is YFSETQ in the germline V gene. V shed 3 bases and J 1 base; nucleotides not matched to a gene: 7. The CDR3 is made up of 17 amino acids. DNA of the CDR3: TGCGCCAGCAGCTCCCGGGACAGGGGATCGGCCAAAAACATTCAGTACTTC. Its translation: CASSSRDRGSAKNIQYF.

This clonotype showed up many times. The rearrangement joins TRBV7-6 to TRBJ2-3; TRBD2 aligns across 13 bases. Trimming at V came to 6 bases and at J to 14 bases, leaving 11 bases not matched to a gene. The CDR3 runs 14 residues. The germline V gene has CDR1 SGHVS and CDR2 FNYEAQ. DNA of the CDR3: TGTGCCAGCAGGACCGGGACTAGCGGGGCCCCGGGGTATTTT. Translating it yields CASRTGTSGAPGYF.

This clonotype was seen more than once but under ten times. The rearrangement uses TRBV6-5 and TRBJ1-6, with D maybe TRBD1 (6 bases). This CDR3 is 17 amino acids long. Trimming stripped 4 bases from V and 0 bases from J, with 13 bases between. Germline assignment: CDR1 MNHEY and CDR2 SVGAGI. The DNA for the CDR3 is TGTGCCAGCAGTTTTGGACAGAGGAGCTCCTATAATTCACCCCTCCACTTT. Residues: CASSFGQRSSYNSPLHF.

This rearrangement joins TRBV11-1 to TRBJ2-3; 12 bases are shared with TRBD2. Per germline, CDR1 SGHAT and CDR2 FQDESV (reference sequence). With V trimmed by 5 bases and J by 4 bases, 7 bases remained unmatched. The CDR3 has 16 amino acids. CDR3 sequence reads: CASSALAGGLADTQYF. CDR3 bases: TGTGCCAGCAGCGCACTAGCGGGAGGTTTAGCAGATACGCAGTATTTT. Full variable domain (outside the CDR3, taken from reference TRBV11-1 and TRBJ2-3): EAEVAQSPRYKITEKSQAVAFWCDPISGHATLYWYRQILGQGPELLVQFQDESVVDDSQLPKDRFSAERLKGVDSTLKIQPAELGDSAMYLCASSALAGGLADTQYFGPGTRLTVL.

This clonotype was detected only once. The gene calls are TRBV12-3 or TRBV12-4 and TRBJ2-1; D gene ambiguous. V lost 6 bases, J lost 10 bases, and 16 bases lay in between. The CDR3 sequence is 13 residues long. CDR3 coding DNA: TGTGCCAGCAGCCCCGGGTCCACGGGCGAGCAGTTCTTC. Translated: CASSPGSTGEQFF.

The CDR3 region is CASRDRLGINSNQPQHF. The CDR3 bases are TGTGCCAGCAGGGACAGGCTGGGGATAAATAGCAATCAGCCCCAGCATTTT. This chain links TRBV6-6 with TRBJ1-5, with 7 bases identical to TRBD1. The CDR3 is 17 residues long. The V and J ends lost 6 bases and 0 bases, in that order; junction bases with no gene match: 11. CDR1 MNHNY and CDR2 SVGAGI come from the germline V gene (reference sequence).

This clonotype was detected a few times. CDR3 region: CASTERGEQFF. CDR3 coding DNA: TGTGCCAGCACCGAAAGGGGTGAGCAGTTCTTC. This sequence joins TRBV2 and TRBJ2-1; TRBD1 is a possible D gene (5 bases). CDR3 size: 11 residues. V was pared by 7 bases and J by 9 bases, with 10 bases between. Germline-derived CDR1 and CDR2 are SNHLY and FYNNEI.

This clonotype was picked up many times. The chain couples TRBV7-2 to TRBJ2-7; D tentatively reads TRBD1 or TRBD2 (5 bases each). In germline, CDR1 is SGHTA, CDR2 FQGNSA. The CDR3 loop spans 13 amino acids. The germline V and J ends were trimmed by 5 bases and 1 base, with 9 bases remaining between them. CDR3 region: CASSPGPSYEQYF. DNA of the CDR3: TGTGCCAGCAGCCCGGGACCTTCCTACGAGCAGTACTTC.

CDR3 amino acids: CASSGTEFYEQYF. In DNA form, the CDR3 reads TGTGCCAGCAGTGGAACAGAATTCTACGAGCAGTACTTC. This chain connects TRBV6-6 to TRBJ2-7; D unclear. With 5 bases removed from V and 3 bases from J, the gap between germline ends came to 11 bases. Germline V gene sequence: CDR1 MNHNY, CDR2 SVGAGI (reference sequence). The CDR3 is 13 amino acids.

The chain carries TRBV11-2 and TRBJ1-1; D remains unclear. The CDR3 has 13 amino acids. Deletions cut 4 bases from V and 4 bases from J, with 10 bases between. CDR1 is SGHAT and CDR2 is FQNNGV in the germline V gene. The CDR3 DNA reads TGTGCCAGCAGCTCCGAATTCCCCACTGAAGCTTTCTTT. Protein product: CASSSEFPTEAFF.

Comments on this clonotype: At one of its ends the junction is not consistent with the germline gene, which may arise from a read error. The chain employs TRBV7-6 and TRBJ2-5; D is perhaps TRBD2 (5 bases). Germline V CDR1 and CDR2: SGHVS, FNYEAQ. The CDR3 is 15 residues long. The CDR3 loop is CASSLTREPQETQYF. In DNA, the CDR3 is TGTGCTAGCAGCTTAACGAGGGAACCCCAAGAGACCCAGTACTTC.

This chain joins TRBV5-6 and TRBJ1-1, with D maybe TRBD1 (6 bases). CDR1 and CDR2 (germline): SGHDT, YYEEEE. CDR3 length equals 15 residues. Deletions cut 2 bases from V and 4 bases from J, with 15 bases between. For the CDR3, the DNA is TGTGCCAGCAGCTTACCCCGGGGGCCGGGCACTGAAGCTTTCTTT. It codes for CASSLPRGPGTEAFF.